One sample yielded the 25 T cell receptor beta chains listed below, sequenced in a study of blood T cell repertoires in COVID-19. The method was immunoSEQ multiplex PCR; TCRdb's version includes in-frame clones alone and lacks a portion of them. Altogether around 160,000 clones are present, 82% being singletons, with the ten largest covering about 11%. The sequenced material came from PBMCs or T cells enriched from blood (not recorded which). Receptor source: a man aged 50 to 60 who had recovered from COVID-19.

This clone came up once. V and J are TRBV19 and TRBJ1-6, with 7 bases identical to TRBD1. Looked up from germline, CDR1 is LNHDA and CDR2 is SQIVND (reference sequence). With V trimmed by 6 bases and J by 9 bases, 14 bases remained unmatched. This CDR3 region has 16 residues. CDR3 sequence: CASRPGATGISSPLHF. CDR3 sequence (DNA): TGTGCCAGTAGGCCAGGGGCGACAGGGATCAGTTCACCCCTCCACTTT.

The V and J genes are TRBV29-1 and TRBJ2-7; possibly TRBD1 for D (5 bases). Germline CDR1 and CDR2: SQVTM and ANQGSEA. Trimming took off 4 bases at V and 6 bases at J, with 13 bases between the two ends. CDR3 length equals 12 residues. The CDR3 region is CSVVQGFGEQYF. For the CDR3, the DNA is TGCAGCGTTGTCCAGGGATTTGGCGAGCAGTACTTC.

V is TRBV13 and J is TRBJ1-3, with TRBD1 as a possible D gene (5 bases). Between the trimmed V and J ends, which lost 1 base and 4 bases, there was a span of 11 bases. Germline CDR1 is PRHDT and CDR2 is FYEKMQ (reference sequence). The CDR3 length is 15 residues. Here the CDR3 DNA reads TGTGCCAGCAGCTTAGTGGGGGGTTTGGGAAACACCATATATTTT. Amino acid sequence: CASSLVGGLGNTIYF. Using reference TRBV13 and TRBJ1-3 for the parts outside the CDR3, the full variable domain is AAGVIQSPRHLIKEKRETATLKCYPIPRHDTVYWYQQGPGQDPQFLISFYEKMQSDKGSIPDRFSAQQFSDYHSELNMSSLELGDSALYFCASSLVGGLGNTIYFGEGSWLTVV.

J is TRBJ2-7 and V is TRBV11-3, with 9 bases that match TRBD1. The V and J ends lost 5 bases and 0 bases, in that order; junction bases with no gene match: 2. CDR1 is SGHNT, CDR2 YENEEA, per germline. The CDR3 is 14 amino acids. CDR3 DNA sequence: TGTGCCAGCAGCCCGGGACAGGGCTCCTACGAGCAGTACTTC. Its protein is CASSPGQGSYEQYF.

The chain has TRBV5-1 and TRBJ2-7; 10 bases match TRBD2. CDR3 size: 14 residues. Germline assignment: CDR1 SGHRS and CDR2 YFSETQ. J lost 3 bases, V lost 4 bases, and 4 bases had no gene match. In nucleotides, the CDR3 is TGCGCCAGCAGCCTGGCTAGCGGGGGCTACGAGCAGTACTTC. It specifies CASSLASGGYEQYF.

This sequence joins TRBV2 and TRBJ1-3; D call uncertain. V was clipped by 8 bases and J by 6 bases, with 5 bases between them. The V gene's germline CDR1 is SNHLY and CDR2 FYNNEI. The CDR3 sequence is 10 residues long. The CDR3 loop is CASCENTIYF. The CDR3 bases are TGTGCCAGCTGCGAAAACACCATATATTTT. The full variable domain, with the rest looked up from reference TRBV2 and TRBJ1-3, is EPEVTQTPSHQVTQMGQEVILRCVPISNHLYFYWYRQILGQKVEFLVSFYNNEISEKSEIFDDQFSVERPDGSNFTLKIRSTKLEDSAMYFCASCENTIYFGEGSWLTVV.

Here the CDR3 reads CASSLSYRSTDTQYF. The DNA of the CDR3 is TGTGCCAGCAGTTTATCATACAGAAGCACAGATACGCAGTATTTT. This rearrangement joins TRBV28 to TRBJ2-3; the D is unclear. The V gene's germline CDR1 is MDHEN and CDR2 SYDVKM. The germline V and J ends were trimmed by 1 base and 0 bases, with 8 bases remaining between them. The CDR3 covers 15 residues.

V gene TRBV10-1 combines with J gene TRBJ2-1, with 13 bases fitting TRBD2. With V trimmed by 5 bases and J by 5 bases, 3 bases remained unmatched. The CDR3 spans 15 residues. Germline CDR1 WNHNN, CDR2 SYGVQD (reference sequence). DNA of the CDR3: TGCGCCAGCAGTCCGGGACTAGCGGGAAACAATGAGCAGTTCTTC. Its protein is CASSPGLAGNNEQFF.

This chain connects TRBV30 to TRBJ1-6, with D perhaps matching TRBD1 (6 bases). Trimming cost V 8 bases and J 9 bases, with 20 bases left between them. This CDR3 is built from 14 residues. Germline CDR1 and CDR2: GTSNPN and SVGIG (reference sequence). CDR3 DNA sequence: TGTGCCATGAACAGGGAAGCTAGCAGTTCACCCCTCCACTTT. It translates to CAMNREASSSPLHF.

The gene calls are TRBV7-2 and TRBJ2-1; TRBD1 matches at 10 bases. The J segment lost 6 bases and the V segment lost 6 bases, leaving 5 bases of the junction unmatched. Germline values: CDR1 SGHTA, CDR2 FQGNSA. The length of the CDR3 is 14 residues. CDR3 protein: CASSTRTGGNEQFF. DNA for the CDR3: TGTGCCAGCAGTACTCGGACAGGGGGCAATGAGCAGTTCTTC.

The sample holds many counts of this clone. V is TRBV11-3 and J is TRBJ1-5; D remains unclear. Trimming took 1 base from V and 5 from J, leaving 24 bases between them. CDR1 and CDR2 from the germline V gene are SGHNT and YENEEA. This CDR3 is 19 amino acids long. In DNA form, the CDR3 reads TGTGCCAGCAGCTTAGGGCCCCCCCGGACTCCCTATCCCCATCAGCCCCAGCATTTT. This translates into CASSLGPPRTPYPHQPQHF.

V is TRBV6-4 and J is TRBJ1-2; the D gene is possibly TRBD1 (5 bases). V lost 0 bases and J lost 8, with 19 bases in between. The CDR3 has 16 residues. CDR1 and CDR2 from the germline V gene are MRHNA and SNTAGT. The DNA for the CDR3 is TGTGCCAGCAGTGACTCGGGCGGCAGGGATCCGCACGGCTACACCTTC. It codes for CASSDSGGRDPHGYTF.

This clone was observed a few times. The chain recombines TRBV11-2 with TRBJ1-6; 7 bases line up with TRBD1. Trimming removed 2 bases from V and 1 base from J; junction bases left unmatched: 8. This CDR3 is built from 18 residues. In germline, CDR1 is SGHAT, CDR2 FQNNGV. CDR3: CASSLRAGGSSYNSPLHF. The CDR3 DNA reads as TGTGCCAGCAGCTTACGGGCAGGGGGTTCTTCCTATAATTCACCCCTCCACTTT.

This rearrangement joins TRBV5-1 to TRBJ2-1, with D maybe TRBD1 (6 bases). Germline assignment: CDR1 SGHRS and CDR2 YFSETQ. The CDR3 sequence is 15 residues long. Trimming took 0 bases from V and 13 from J, leaving 20 bases between them. CDR3 amino acids: CASSLAGATNSEQFF. CDR3 coding DNA: TGCGCCAGCAGCTTGGCAGGGGCGACAAATTCAGAACAGTTCTTC. Using reference TRBV5-1 and TRBJ2-1 for the parts outside the CDR3, the full variable domain is KAGVTQTPRYLIKTRGQQVTLSCSPISGHRSVSWYQQTPGQGLQFLFEYFSETQRNKGNFPGRFSGRQFSNSRSEMNVSTLELGDSALYLCASSLAGATNSEQFFGPGTRLTVL.

The chain couples TRBV6-1 to TRBJ2-4; D is possibly TRBD1 (6 bases). The CDR3 extends over 17 amino acids. The germline V and J ends were trimmed by 1 base and 0 bases, with 13 bases remaining between them. Looked up from germline, CDR1 is MNHNS and CDR2 is SASEGT. CDR3 sequence (DNA): TGTGCCAGCAGTGAAGTTGGGACATTACTAGCCAAAAACATTCAGTACTTC. This sequence encodes CASSEVGTLLAKNIQYF.

The V call is TRBV6-6, the J call TRBJ1-6, with D hard to call. Germline values: CDR1 MNHNY, CDR2 SVGAGI (reference sequence). V lost 8 bases and J lost 7, with 9 bases in between. The CDR3 spans 12 residues. CDR3: CASSPQNSPLHF. The CDR3 DNA reads TGTGCCAGCTCACCCCAGAATTCACCCCTCCACTTT.

This chain links TRBV7-2 with TRBJ2-7; 12 bases are shared with TRBD2. This CDR3 spans 13 amino acids. V dropped 5 bases and J dropped 13; count of bases not matched to a gene: 9. Germline assignment: CDR1 SGHTA and CDR2 FQGNSA. CDR3 protein: CASSKRPGLAGYF. DNA for the CDR3: TGTGCCAGCAGCAAGCGGCCGGGACTAGCGGGCTACTTC.

This chain connects TRBV5-4 to TRBJ2-5; no clear D. Germline-derived CDR1 and CDR2 are SGHNT and YYREEE (reference sequence). The CDR3 is 14 residues long. Trimming shortened V by 4 bases and J by 1 base, and 11 bases separated the two germline ends. The CDR3 region has the DNA TGTGCCAGCAGCGTGGGCGGAATCCAAGAGACCCAGTACTTC. Protein product: CASSVGGIQETQYF. Filled out from reference TRBV5-4 and TRBJ2-5, the complete variable domain reads ETGVTQSPTHLIKTRGQQVTLRCSSQSGHNTVSWYQQALGQGPQFIFQYYREEENGRGNFPPRFSGLQFPNYSSELNVNALELDDSALYLCASSVGGIQETQYFGPGTRLLVL.

The sample holds a few counts of this clone. This chain uses TRBV7-9 with TRBJ2-3; D unclear. V dropped 3 bases and J dropped 2 bases, with 6 bases sitting between them. Germline CDR1 and CDR2: SEHNR and FQNEAQ (reference sequence). The CDR3 length is 13 residues. The CDR3, as DNA: TGTGCCAGCAGCTTGGGCTACACAGATACGCAGTATTTT. Translated: CASSLGYTDTQYF. Looking up the rest from reference TRBV7-9 and TRBJ2-3 gives the full variable domain: DTGVSQNPRHKITKRGQNVTFRCDPISEHNRLYWYRQTLGQGPEFLTYFQNEAQLEKSRLLSDRFSAERPKGSFSTLEIQRTEQGDSAMYLCASSLGYTDTQYFGPGTRLTVL.

The chain employs TRBV21-1 and TRBJ1-2; TRBD1, the D gene given by the table, was not confirmed from the DNA. TRBV21-1 is flagged as a pseudogene. The CDR3 is 13 amino acids. CDR3 protein: CASSKVQVYGYTF. The CDR3 bases are TGTGCCAGCAGCAAAGTACAGGTTTATGGCTACACCTTC.

The chain has TRBV5-5 and TRBJ1-4; D unresolved. The CDR3 covers 15 residues. V lost 1 base, J lost 3 bases, and 10 bases lay in between. Germline CDR1 is SGHKS and CDR2 is YYEKEE (reference sequence). The CDR3 spells CASSLMRAANEKLFF. CDR3 DNA sequence: TGTGCCAGCAGCTTGATGAGGGCAGCTAATGAAAAACTGTTTTTT.

The V and J genes are TRBV6-1 and TRBJ1-6, with D possibly matching TRBD1 (5 bases). The CDR3 loop spans 15 amino acids. V was shortened by 0 bases and J by 10 bases, with 13 bases between the two germline ends. Looked up from germline, CDR1 is MNHNS and CDR2 is SASEGT. In DNA form, the CDR3 reads TGTGCCAGCAGTGAAGCCGGTGGGGGGGGATCACCCCTCCACTTT. As protein: CASSEAGGGGSPLHF.

This clone has at least ten counts. This chain uses TRBV11-2 with TRBJ1-2; 10 nucleotides line up with TRBD1. This CDR3 is 16 amino acids long. Unmatched junction bases numbered 11, after V lost 5 bases and J lost 5 bases. The germline V gene has CDR1 SGHAT and CDR2 FQNNGV. The CDR3 protein is CASSQWGTGVRYGYTF. The CDR3 DNA reads as TGTGCCAGCAGCCAGTGGGGGACAGGGGTACGATATGGCTACACCTTC.

This rearrangement joins TRBV9 to TRBJ1-3; possible D gene TRBD1, 6 bases. Germline CDR1 is SGDLS and CDR2 is YYNGEE. Between the trimmed V and J ends, which lost 0 bases and 3 bases, there was a span of 13 bases. The CDR3 sequence is 16 residues long. The CDR3 loop is CASSVDPGTSGNTIYF. The CDR3 region has the DNA TGTGCCAGCAGCGTAGATCCGGGGACAAGTGGAAACACCATATATTTT.

The chain combines TRBV9 with TRBJ2-7, with TRBD2 identical over 8 bases. From germline, CDR1 is SGDLS and CDR2 YYNGEE. This CDR3 has 15 amino acids. V trimming: 0 bases; J trimming: 4 bases; junction bases outside the gene matches: 6. The DNA of the CDR3 is TGTGCCAGCAGCGTAGAGGGGACTAGAGGGTACGAGCAGTACTTC. It yields the protein CASSVEGTRGYEQYF.